The 32 T cell receptor beta chains reported below all come from one sample, sequenced in a study of T cell repertoires in cytomegalovirus infection. MiXCR, run by TCRdb on the reads, gives a single entry per CDR3 protein. The sample lists approximately 600,000 distinct CDR3 sequences, approximately 40% occurring once. Their antigens are not known. Here the sequenced sample was cultured PBMCs, taken from culture after CMV antigen stimulation. All receptors come from a human donor in good health (CMV status not recorded). Some clones in this sample may be carry-over from other donors' samples.

This chain joins TRBV4-1 and TRBJ2-7, with D perhaps matching TRBD1 (5 bases). CDR1 MGHRA and CDR2 YSYEKL come from the germline V gene. Trimming removed 0 bases from V and 5 bases from J, with 17 bases in between. This CDR3 comprises 16 residues. The DNA for the CDR3 is TGCGCCAGCAGCCAAGATCCTAGGCTCAGGGCCCACGAGCAGTACTTC. This encodes CASSQDPRLRAHEQYF.

This clonotype has a count of ten or more. This chain links TRBV7-2 with TRBJ1-1; unclear D gene. V dropped 6 bases and J dropped 1 base, with 12 bases sitting between them. This CDR3 region has 14 residues. CDR1 is SGHTA and CDR2 is FQGNSA in the germline V gene. In DNA form, the CDR3 reads TGTGCCAGCAGAATAAGGACGGGGAACACTGAAGCTTTCTTT. Its protein is CASRIRTGNTEAFF.

In its sample, this clonotype ranks as medium-sized (0.01 to 0.1%). V is TRBV11-2 and J is TRBJ1-5; D gene ambiguous. The V gene's germline CDR1 is SGHAT and CDR2 FQNNGV. CDR3 length equals 14 residues. V lost 2 bases and J lost 5, with 10 bases in between. The CDR3: CASSLPRPDQPQHF. The CDR3, as DNA: TGTGCCAGCAGCTTACCCCGGCCAGATCAGCCCCAGCATTTT.

The chain recombines TRBV4-2 with TRBJ2-2; unclear D gene. The CDR3 covers 14 residues. Trimming removed 4 bases at V and 4 bases at J, with 10 bases between. Germline CDR1 LGHNA, CDR2 YNFKEQ. CDR3: CASSLEQLTGELFF. The CDR3 nucleotides are TGTGCCAGCAGCCTGGAACAGCTCACCGGGGAGCTGTTTTTT.

The chain couples TRBV7-2 to TRBJ2-5; D perhaps matches TRBD2 (5 bases). This CDR3 has 13 residues. CDR1 and CDR2 (germline): SGHTA, FQGNSA. Trimming took 3 bases from V and 5 from J, leaving 10 bases between them. Here the CDR3 reads CASSFDGEETQYF. The CDR3 DNA sequence: TGTGCCAGCAGCTTTGATGGGGAGGAGACCCAGTACTTC.

The rearrangement links TRBV6-5 to TRBJ2-7; D remains ambiguous. The CDR3 totals 14 residues. Per the germline V gene, CDR1 is MNHEY and CDR2 is SVGAGI. V was clipped by 1 base and J by 4 bases, with 11 bases between them. The CDR3 spells CASSYYPNGYEQYF. CDR3 DNA sequence: TGTGCCAGCAGTTACTACCCTAACGGGTACGAGCAGTACTTC.

On this clonotype: One end of the junction is discordant with germline, which a read error may explain. This chain links TRBV7-8 with TRBJ1-2; D gene ambiguous. The CDR3 totals 13 residues. Per germline, CDR1 SGHVS and CDR2 FQNEAQ. The CDR3: CASSLGREDGNTF. CDR3 DNA: TGTGCCAGCAGCTTAGGACGAGAGGATGGCAACACCTTC.

Concerning this clonotype itself: A read error may account for a junction end that differs from germline. The V gene is TRBV4-1, the J gene TRBJ1-4, with 7 nucleotides matching TRBD1. Germline loops: CDR1 MGHRA, CDR2 YSYEKL. CDR3 length: 16 amino acids. In DNA form, the CDR3 reads TGTGCCAGCAGCCAAGGGGGAAACAGGGGTAATGAAAAACTGTTTTTT. Translating it yields CASSQGGNRGNEKLFF.

The chain carries TRBV4-1 and TRBJ2-3; 7 positions match TRBD2. CDR1 MGHRA and CDR2 YSYEKL come from the germline V gene. The junction had 11 bases not matched to a gene; V was cut back by 3 bases and J by 5 bases. The CDR3 totals 16 residues. The CDR3 spells CASSHAPWGGIDTQYF. The CDR3, as DNA: TGCGCCAGCAGCCACGCGCCCTGGGGAGGGATAGATACGCAGTATTTT.

The V call is TRBV4-3, the J call TRBJ2-1; 11 bases are a match to TRBD2. CDR3 size: 15 residues. The J segment lost 11 bases and the V segment lost 1 base, leaving 7 bases of the junction unmatched. Per the germline V gene, CDR1 is LGHNA and CDR2 is YSLEER. The CDR3 spells CASSQGGPTSGKQFF. In DNA form, the CDR3 reads TGCGCCAGCAGCCAAGGGGGGCCGACTAGCGGGAAGCAGTTCTTC.

The CDR3 DNA follows: TGCGCCAGCAGCTTCCTGGGAAACTCCTACAATGAGCAGTTCTTC. As protein: CASSFLGNSYNEQFF. V and J are TRBV5-1 and TRBJ2-1, with D uncertain. The CDR3 is made up of 15 amino acids. Per the germline V gene, CDR1 is SGHRS and CDR2 is YFSETQ. The V end lost 2 bases, the J end lost 0 bases, and 9 bases lay between the germline ends.

V usage is TRBV7-2 and J usage is TRBJ2-7; D is unclear. The ends were cut back, 4 bases at V and 11 bases at J, with 15 bases in the middle. Germline V gene sequence: CDR1 SGHTA, CDR2 FQGNSA. This CDR3 is built from 12 residues. This CDR3 reads CASSSTLEAEYF. The CDR3 DNA reads TGTGCCAGCAGCTCCACCCTCGAGGCGGAGTACTTC.

The CDR3 is CATRPGTTYNEQFF. The CDR3 nucleotides are TGTGCCACCAGGCCCGGCACTACATACAATGAGCAGTTCTTC. The chain carries TRBV15 and TRBJ2-1; D is unclear. Per the germline V gene, CDR1 is LNHNV and CDR2 is YYDKDF (reference sequence). This CDR3 has 14 residues. The V and J ends lost 6 bases and 4 bases respectively, with 13 bases between them.

At least ten counts were recorded for this clonotype. It is unclear where the CDR3 begins or ends on the DNA, so no DNA is shown, and the CDR3 is as TCRdb lists it. The chain couples TRBV7-2 to TRBJ1-5. The CDR3 length equals 15 residues, ends included. Germline V gives CDR1 SGHTA, CDR2 FQGNSA. CDR3 region: CASSTSSSRDQPQHF.

This clonotype was detected ten times or more. The chain combines TRBV7-8 with TRBJ1-1; possible D gene TRBD1, 5 bases. This CDR3 comprises 16 residues. CDR1 SGHVS and CDR2 FQNEAQ come from the germline V gene. The V gene lost 5 bases and the J gene lost 1 base, with 17 bases spanning the gap. The CDR3 reads CASSPGARGANTEAFF. The CDR3, as DNA: TGTGCCAGCAGCCCTGGGGCACGGGGAGCGAACACTGAAGCTTTCTTT.

The sample holds a few counts of this clonotype. Written as DNA, the CDR3 is TGCAGTGCTAGTATAGGAGGGGAAGGGAATGAGCAGTTCTTC. Encoded protein: CSASIGGEGNEQFF. The rearrangement uses TRBV20-1 and TRBJ2-1, with D possibly matching TRBD2 (6 bases). CDR3 length: 14 amino acids. V shed 3 bases and J shed 7 bases, with 16 bases lying between them. CDR1 is DFQATT and CDR2 is SNEGSKA in the germline V gene (reference sequence).

V is TRBV7-2 and J is TRBJ2-3; 10 nucleotides agree with TRBD2. Germline V lookup: CDR1 SGHTA, CDR2 FQGNSA. The CDR3 totals 17 residues. With V trimmed by 0 bases and J by 2 bases, 5 bases remained unmatched. CDR3 in amino acids: CASSLAIAGGYTDTQYF. In DNA, the CDR3 is TGTGCCAGCAGCTTAGCAATAGCGGGGGGCTACACAGATACGCAGTATTTT.

This clonotype showed up just once. This rearrangement joins TRBV10-3 to TRBJ2-1; TRBD2 agrees at 7 bases. Per the germline V gene, CDR1 is ENHRY and CDR2 is SYGVKD. This CDR3 contains 16 residues. The V segment lost 2 bases and the J segment 7 bases; nucleotides outside the gene matches: 11. In DNA form, the CDR3 reads TGTGCCATCAGTGAGGCCCGGGAAGCGGGGACTAATGAGCAGTTCTTC. This gives the protein CAISEAREAGTNEQFF.

V gene TRBV5-5 combines with J gene TRBJ2-2, with TRBD1 matching over 8 bases. The CDR3 length is 16 residues. With V trimmed by 2 bases and J by 2 bases, 5 bases remained unmatched. CDR1 is SGHKS, CDR2 YYEKEE, per germline (reference sequence). The CDR3 sequence is CASSLGTGANTGELFF. In nucleotides, the CDR3 is TGTGCCAGCAGCTTAGGGACAGGCGCTAACACCGGGGAGCTGTTTTTT. Using reference TRBV5-5 and TRBJ2-2 for the parts outside the CDR3, the full variable domain is DAGVTQSPTHLIKTRGQQVTLRCSPISGHKSVSWYQQVLGQGPQFIFQYYEKEERGRGNFPDRFSARQFPNYSSELNVNALLLGDSALYLCASSLGTGANTGELFFGEGSRLTVL.

The chain has TRBV7-6 and TRBJ2-3; D possibly uses TRBD1 or TRBD2 (7 bases each). This CDR3 is built from 17 residues. Trimming took 6 bases from V and 6 from J, leaving 25 bases between them. Per the germline V gene, CDR1 is SGHVS and CDR2 is FNYEAQ. The CDR3 loop is CASSQPRGGPPLDTQYF. CDR3 nucleotides: TGTGCCAGCAGTCAACCCAGGGGGGGACCCCCCCTGGATACGCAGTATTTT. The whole variable domain, remainder taken from reference TRBV7-6 and TRBJ2-3, is GAGVSQSPRYKVTKRGQDVALRCDPISGHVSLYWYRQALGQGPEFLTYFNYEAQQDKSGLPNDRFSAERPEGSISTLTIQRTEQRDSAMYRCASSQPRGGPPLDTQYFGPGTRLTVL.

In its sample, this clonotype was seen a few times. The J gene is TRBJ1-4, the V gene TRBV12-3 or TRBV12-4; 7 nucleotides line up with TRBD1. CDR3 length: 13 amino acids. J gave up 10 bases and V 5 bases, and 7 bases lay outside the gene matches. The CDR3 sequence is CASSPGGTGKLFF. The CDR3 coding sequence is TGTGCCAGCAGTCCAGGGGGAACGGGAAAACTGTTTTTT.

This chain uses TRBV12-3 or TRBV12-4 with TRBJ2-7; 12 bases map to TRBD1. The CDR3 covers 14 residues. The V gene end was trimmed by 2 bases and the J gene end by 6 bases; junction bases not matched to a gene: 2. The CDR3 region has the DNA TGTGCCAGCAGTTTACCGGGACAGGGGGCCGAGCAGTACTTC. It encodes CASSLPGQGAEQYF.

This clonotype was detected only a few times. The V gene is TRBV28, the J gene TRBJ1-1; no definite D call. The germline CDR1 and CDR2 sequences are MDHEN and SYDVKM. CDR3 length: 15 residues. V was clipped by 3 bases and J by 5 bases, with 16 bases between them. The CDR3 bases are TGTGCCAGCAGTTTTGTTCGATTGGGGATAACTGAAGCTTTCTTT. Protein sequence: CASSFVRLGITEAFF.

CDR3 DNA: TGTGCCAGCAGCTTAATCGGTGGCGTGAGCTCCTACAATGAGCAGTTCTTC. Translating gives CASSLIGGVSSYNEQFF. J is TRBJ2-1 and V is TRBV7-2; no definite D call. Trimming took 2 bases from V and 0 from J, leaving 14 bases between them. Germline V gene data show CDR1 as SGHTA and CDR2 as FQGNSA. The CDR3 is 17 amino acids. The full variable domain, completed using reference TRBV7-2 and TRBJ2-1, is GAGVSQSPSNKVTEKGKDVELRCDPISGHTALYWYRQSLGQGLEFLIYFQGNSAPDKSGLPSDRFSAERTGGSVSTLTIQRTQQEDSAVYLCASSLIGGVSSYNEQFFGPGTRLTVL.

The V and J genes are TRBV6-5 and TRBJ1-5, with a possible D match to TRBD1 (6 bases). Trimming removed 6 bases from V and 4 bases from J, with 16 bases in between. The germline gives CDR1 MNHEY, CDR2 SVGAGI. CDR3 length equals 15 residues. CDR3 coding DNA: TGTGCCAGCAGACTCACAGGGAGCCCTAATCAGCCCCAGCATTTT. Its translation: CASRLTGSPNQPQHF.

This clonotype occurred a few times. The rearrangement uses TRBV6-1 and TRBJ1-1; D might be TRBD1 (6 bases). This CDR3 comprises 18 residues. Germline V lookup: CDR1 MNHNS, CDR2 SASEGT. Trimming left V 6 bases short and J 0 bases short, with 23 bases between. Here the CDR3 reads CASRPKGETSYMNTEAFF. For the CDR3, the DNA is TGTGCCAGCAGACCAAAGGGGGAGACGTCCTATATGAACACTGAAGCTTTCTTT.

V and J are TRBV2 and TRBJ2-3; 7 bases fit TRBD2. With 6 bases clipped from V and 3 bases from J, the junction kept 9 bases outside the gene matches. Per germline, CDR1 SNHLY and CDR2 FYNNEI. The CDR3 covers 15 residues. The CDR3 region has the DNA TGTGCCAGCAGAGGACTAGAGGGAGGGACAGATACGCAGTATTTT. It yields the protein CASRGLEGGTDTQYF.

This clonotype was picked up a small number of times. The chain uses TRBV27 and TRBJ2-2; D gene uncertain. Germline V gene lookup returns CDR1 MNHEY and CDR2 SMNVEV (reference sequence). V gave up 0 bases and J gave up 6 bases, with 14 bases separating them. This CDR3 has 16 amino acids. The CDR3 sequence is CASSLSPLRAPGELFF. The DNA of the CDR3 is TGTGCCAGCAGTTTATCACCCCTCCGGGCCCCCGGGGAGCTGTTTTTT.

Comments on this clonotype: An end of the junction does not agree with germline; a read error may underlie this. V gene TRBV7-9 combines with J gene TRBJ2-5; D not resolved. The length of the CDR3 is 9 residues. Germline CDR1 is SEHNR and CDR2 is FQNEAQ (reference sequence). The CDR3 here is CASSLDSDF. CDR3 DNA: TGTGCCAGCAGCTTAGACTCGGACTTC.

This clonotype was counted between two and nine times. The chain joins TRBV4-3 to TRBJ2-4; D not certain. CDR1 is LGHNA, CDR2 YSLEER, per germline. V was pared by 11 bases and J by 0 bases, with 20 bases between. This CDR3 is 16 amino acids long. CDR3 bases: TGCGCCCTCCCCGCTTGCGACGCCCGAGCCAAAAACATTCAGTACTTC. This gives the protein CALPACDARAKNIQYF.

The CDR3 loop reads CSARIVSDTEQFF. In DNA, the CDR3 is TGCAGTGCTAGGATCGTTTCGGACACTGAGCAGTTCTTC. The chain is built from TRBV20-1 and TRBJ2-1, with D possibly TRBD1 on 5 matching bases. Trimming removed 3 bases at V and 9 bases at J, with 15 bases between. The CDR3 is 13 amino acids. The germline gives CDR1 DFQATT, CDR2 SNEGSKA (reference sequence).

The V gene is TRBV12-3 or TRBV12-4, the J gene TRBJ2-7; TRBD1 is a possible D gene (6 bases). The CDR3 runs to 14 residues. Trimming removed 5 bases from V and 3 bases from J, with 14 bases in between. The CDR3 loop is CASSPKQGSYEQYF. The CDR3 DNA reads TGTGCCAGCAGTCCCAAACAGGGAAGCTACGAGCAGTACTTC.